This TCR beta chain stems from a study of neurological immune-mediated disorders. The unsorted libraries were prepared from 2 million PBMCs (stored at -80 C). The method for making cDNA was 5'RACE, and it used 10-nucleotide random UMIs. TCRdb independently ran MiXCR on the 5' RACE reads; one entry per CDR3 protein. The sample contains 65,000 to 90,000 distinct CDR3 sequences, around 4.6% of which appear only once. Points from the study as a whole: Neither clinical nor MRI features showed any association with the multiple sclerosis repertoire cluster, and the authors stated that larger cohorts are needed. Healthy controls had more TCR clonal expansion than multiple sclerosis, which showed the least, whereas HTLV-1-associated myelopathy showed the most.

Unmatched junction bases numbered 5, after V lost 4 bases and J lost 0 bases. The V gene's germline CDR1 is SGHRS and CDR2 YFSETQ. The CDR3 runs to 16 residues. Regarding this clonotype: Antigen unknown.

Sequenced sample: PBMCs. This TCR derives from a woman under 40 with multiple sclerosis. The genes are TRBV5-1 and TRBJ1-3, with 9 bases lining up with TRBD1. Here the CDR3 reads CASSDRGAPSGNTIYF. In DNA form, the CDR3 reads TGCGCCAGCAGCGACAGGGGGGCGCCCTCTGGAAACACCATATATTTT.